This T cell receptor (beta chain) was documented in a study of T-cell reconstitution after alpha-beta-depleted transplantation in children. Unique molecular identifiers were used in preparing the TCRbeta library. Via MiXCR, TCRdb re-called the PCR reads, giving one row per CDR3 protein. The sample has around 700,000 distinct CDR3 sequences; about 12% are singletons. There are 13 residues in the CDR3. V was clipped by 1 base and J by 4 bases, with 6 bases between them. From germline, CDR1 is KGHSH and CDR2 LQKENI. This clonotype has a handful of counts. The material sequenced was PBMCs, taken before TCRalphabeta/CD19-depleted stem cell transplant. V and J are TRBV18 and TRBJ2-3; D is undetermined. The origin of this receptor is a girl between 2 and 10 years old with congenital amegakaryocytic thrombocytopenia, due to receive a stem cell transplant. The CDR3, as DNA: TGTGCCAGCTCACCACAGCCCGCAGATACGCAGTATTTT. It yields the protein CASSPQPADTQYF.